These 9 T cell receptor beta chains were sequenced from one sample in a study of siplizumab effects on memory and regulatory T cells. TCRdb keeps only in-frame clones here, not all; method: immunoSEQ multiplex PCR. The repertoire holds 110,000 or so clones, roughly 91% seen once, with approximately 0.3% in the top ten. Sequencing was done on a sample of CD4+ T cells sorted from blood. The receptors shown here come from a human donor in good health.

The V gene is TRBV19, the J gene TRBJ1-6; D is uncertain. In germline, CDR1 is LNHDA, CDR2 SQIVND (reference sequence). Trimming took 3 bases from V and 9 from J, leaving 12 bases between them. The CDR3 runs 14 residues. CDR3 in DNA: TGTGCCAGTAGTATGCTGGGTATCGGTTCACCCCTCCACTTT. The encoded protein is CASSMLGIGSPLHF.

The chain joins TRBV7-2 to TRBJ1-1; 8 bases match TRBD1. The CDR3 totals 12 residues. Looked up from germline, CDR1 is SGHTA and CDR2 is FQGNSA. V gave up 3 bases and J gave up 10 bases; unmatched junction bases: 4. The CDR3 loop reads CASSFPRGLAFF. In DNA, the CDR3 is TGTGCCAGCAGCTTCCCCAGGGGGCTAGCTTTCTTT.

V usage is TRBV18 and J usage is TRBJ1-2; TRBD1 aligns across 9 bases. The CDR3 has 15 residues. The junction had 7 bases not matched to a gene; V was cut back by 1 base and J by 7 bases. Germline values: CDR1 KGHSH, CDR2 LQKENI. The CDR3 region has the DNA TGTGCCAGCTCACCACAAAATAACAGGGGGCTTGGCTACACCTTC. This sequence encodes CASSPQNNRGLGYTF.

The chain has TRBV6-1 and TRBJ2-7; TRBD2 matches 11 bases. From germline, CDR1 is MNHNS and CDR2 SASEGT. The J segment lost 2 bases and the V segment lost 7 bases, leaving 4 bases of the junction unmatched. The CDR3 length is 14 residues. CDR3 DNA sequence: TGTGCCAGCAACCTAGCGGGGGGCCCCTACGAGCAGTACTTC. Amino acids: CASNLAGGPYEQYF.

The CDR3: CAIRPGLAADTQYF. The DNA of the CDR3 is TGTGCCATCAGGCCGGGACTAGCAGCTGATACGCAGTATTTT. The chain uses TRBV10-3 and TRBJ2-3; 9 bases line up with TRBD2. Germline CDR1 is ENHRY and CDR2 is SYGVKD. V lost 6 bases and J lost 6; bases outside the gene matches: 7. The CDR3 has 14 residues.

The genes are TRBV29-1 and TRBJ2-3; possibly TRBD2 for D (5 bases). The CDR3 is made up of 11 amino acids. CDR1 and CDR2 (germline): SQVTM, ANQGSEA. Deletions cut 7 bases from V and 4 bases from J, with 9 bases between. CDR3 sequence reads: CSASSSDTQYF. The DNA of the CDR3 is TGCAGCGCTAGCAGCTCAGATACGCAGTATTTT.

V usage is TRBV7-9 and J usage is TRBJ1-2, with D perhaps matching TRBD1 (6 bases). Trimming pared 0 bases from V and 8 bases from J, leaving 19 bases between. In germline, CDR1 is SEHNR, CDR2 FQNEAQ (reference sequence). The CDR3 is 16 amino acids. The CDR3 here is CASSLASRDKNRGYTF. The CDR3 DNA sequence: TGTGCCAGCAGCTTAGCCTCTAGGGACAAAAATCGGGGCTACACCTTC.

The rearrangement joins TRBV9 to TRBJ2-2, with 14 bases identical to TRBD2. Germline-derived CDR1 and CDR2 are SGDLS and YYNGEE. V shed 2 bases, J shed 5 bases, and the junction held 11 bases outside the gene matches. This CDR3 has 19 residues. The CDR3, as DNA: TGTGCCAGCAGCGTGGGTCCCTACCGACTAGCGGGAGGGACCGGGGAGCTGTTTTTT. Its translation: CASSVGPYRLAGGTGELFF.

This rearrangement joins TRBV6-5 to TRBJ2-1; 7 positions agree with TRBD2. The CDR3 spans 16 residues. Trimming at V came to 1 base and at J to 3 bases, leaving 6 bases not matched to a gene. Germline V CDR1 and CDR2: MNHEY, SVGAGI. This chain's CDR3 is CASSYYPGRNYNEQFF. The DNA for the CDR3 is TGTGCCAGCAGTTACTATCCCGGGAGGAACTACAATGAGCAGTTCTTC.